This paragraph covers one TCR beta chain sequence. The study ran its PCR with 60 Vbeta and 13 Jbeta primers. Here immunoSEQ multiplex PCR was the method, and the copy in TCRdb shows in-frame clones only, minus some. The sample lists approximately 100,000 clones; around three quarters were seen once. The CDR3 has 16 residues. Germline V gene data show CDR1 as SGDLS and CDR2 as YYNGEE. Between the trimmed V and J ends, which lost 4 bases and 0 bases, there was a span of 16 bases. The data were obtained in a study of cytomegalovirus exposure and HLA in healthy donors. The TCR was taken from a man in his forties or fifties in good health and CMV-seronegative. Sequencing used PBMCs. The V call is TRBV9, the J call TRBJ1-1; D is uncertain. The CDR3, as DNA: TGTGCCAGCAGCCCAGAGGGAGGAATCTTGAACACTGAAGCTTTCTTT. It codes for CASSPEGGILNTEAFF.